This is a list of T cell receptor beta chains from one sample in a study of T cell responses to AZD1222 COVID-19 vaccine. Assay used: immunoSEQ multiplex PCR; TCRdb lists only in-frame clones, some missing. Among under 130,000 clones listed, roughly nine tenths were seen once. The sequencing used peripheral blood, collected on day 0 of AZD1222 vaccination. The source of these receptors is an adult in good health. Both conserved end residues are part of each CDR3. Fields, in order: clone size, V gene, D gene, J gene, CDR3 protein, CDR3 DNA. A D gene is named only where the DNA matches it firmly. Only some rows state a clone size, as once, few, many or a class for expanded clones.

clone_size: .
v_call: TRBV9
d_call: .
j_call: TRBJ2-3
cdr3_aa: CASSVASRPAGAQYF
cdr3_nt: TGTGCCAGCAGCGTAGCAAGCCGGCCCGCAGGGGCGCAGTATTTT

clone_size: .
v_call: TRBV6-2/TRBV6-3
d_call: .
j_call: TRBJ2-2
cdr3_aa: CASSYGGMRENTGELFF
cdr3_nt: TGTGCCAGCAGTTACGGGGGAATGCGGGAGAACACCGGGGAGCTGTTTTTT

clone_size: .
v_call: TRBV11-2
d_call: TRBD2
j_call: TRBJ2-7
cdr3_aa: CASSLVLISGSRNEQYF
cdr3_nt: TGTGCCAGCAGCCTCGTCTTAATTAGCGGGAGTAGAAACGAGCAGTACTTC

clone_size: once
v_call: TRBV7-2
d_call: .
j_call: TRBJ2-2
cdr3_aa: CASSLAPDGELFF
cdr3_nt: TGTGCCAGCAGCTTAGCCCCCGACGGGGAGCTGTTTTTT

clone_size: .
v_call: TRBV7-3
d_call: .
j_call: TRBJ2-2
cdr3_aa: CASRTGLTGELFF
cdr3_nt: TGTGCCAGCAGAACAGGTCTCACCGGGGAGCTGTTTTTT

clone_size: .
v_call: TRBV4-3
d_call: .
j_call: TRBJ1-6
cdr3_aa: CASSQDPGRASPLHF
cdr3_nt: TGCGCCAGCAGCCAAGATCCGGGAAGGGCTTCACCCCTCCACTTT

clone_size: few
v_call: TRBV5-5
d_call: .
j_call: TRBJ1-5
cdr3_aa: CASSPLAASGNQPQHF
cdr3_nt: TGTGCCAGCAGCCCCTTGGCAGCCTCGGGCAATCAGCCCCAGCATTTT

clone_size: .
v_call: TRBV28
d_call: TRBD2
j_call: TRBJ2-1
cdr3_aa: CASSGAGAYNEQFF
cdr3_nt: TGTGCCAGCAGCGGGGCGGGGGCCTACAATGAGCAGTTCTTC

clone_size: .
v_call: TRBV12-5
d_call: .
j_call: TRBJ2-4
cdr3_aa: CASGLVGGKRAKNIQYF
cdr3_nt: TGTGCTAGTGGTTTGGTGGGTGGGAAAAGAGCCAAAAACATTCAGTACTTC

clone_size: .
v_call: TRBV19
d_call: TRBD1
j_call: TRBJ1-5
cdr3_aa: CASSIRDRARGNQPQHF
cdr3_nt: TGTGCCAGTAGTATCAGAGACAGGGCTAGGGGCAATCAGCCCCAGCATTTT

clone_size: once
v_call: TRBV28
d_call: TRBD1
j_call: TRBJ2-6
cdr3_aa: CASSFSGGVSGANVLTF
cdr3_nt: TGTGCCAGCAGTTTCTCAGGGGGTGTTAGTGGGGCCAACGTCCTGACTTTC

clone_size: .
v_call: TRBV27
d_call: .
j_call: TRBJ2-5
cdr3_aa: CASSARAGAQETQYF
cdr3_nt: TGTGCCAGCAGTGCCCGGGCAGGAGCTCAAGAGACCCAGTACTTC

clone_size: .
v_call: TRBV29-1
d_call: .
j_call: TRBJ1-2
cdr3_aa: CSVFGLPPYGYTF
cdr3_nt: TGCAGCGTTTTTGGACTTCCACCCTATGGCTACACCTTC

clone_size: .
v_call: TRBV10-3
d_call: .
j_call: TRBJ1-1
cdr3_aa: CAISDQKDTEAFF
cdr3_nt: TGTGCCATCAGTGATCAGAAGGACACTGAAGCTTTCTTT

clone_size: .
v_call: TRBV28
d_call: .
j_call: TRBJ2-7
cdr3_aa: CASSLMRDWQYF
cdr3_nt: TGTGCCAGCAGTTTGATGCGGGATTGGCAGTACTTC

clone_size: .
v_call: TRBV28
d_call: .
j_call: TRBJ2-3
cdr3_aa: CASSFPIRRNTQYF
cdr3_nt: TGTGCCAGCAGTTTTCCAATTCGACGGAATACGCAGTATTTT

clone_size: .
v_call: TRBV11-3
d_call: .
j_call: TRBJ2-3
cdr3_aa: CASSQGAGSGTDTQYF
cdr3_nt: TGTGCCAGCAGCCAAGGGGCGGGTTCGGGCACAGATACGCAGTATTTT

clone_size: .
v_call: TRBV2
d_call: .
j_call: TRBJ1-2
cdr3_aa: CASTGDSVVRYTF
cdr3_nt: TGTGCCAGCACAGGGGACTCGGTAGTACGCTACACCTTC

clone_size: .
v_call: TRBV30
d_call: .
j_call: TRBJ2-7
cdr3_aa: CAWSRGIQQYF
cdr3_nt: TGTGCCTGGAGTAGGGGAATCCAGCAGTACTTC

clone_size: once
v_call: TRBV25-1
d_call: .
j_call: TRBJ1-1
cdr3_aa: CASSEPGASTEAFF
cdr3_nt: TGTGCCAGCAGTGAACCAGGTGCGAGCACTGAAGCTTTCTTT

clone_size: .
v_call: TRBV9
d_call: TRBD2
j_call: TRBJ2-5
cdr3_aa: CASSGLAGTETQYF
cdr3_nt: TGTGCCAGCAGCGGACTAGCGGGAACGGAGACCCAGTACTTC

clone_size: .
v_call: TRBV9
d_call: TRBD2
j_call: TRBJ2-3
cdr3_aa: CASSPLAGAGTDTQYF
cdr3_nt: TGTGCCAGCTCTCCGCTAGCGGGAGCCGGAACAGATACGCAGTATTTT